The T cell receptor beta chain described here comes from a study of Ad26.COV2.S vaccination and SARS-CoV-2 variants (dated by TCRdb to the early 2020s). At the level of the whole study: Vaccine-arm donors were drawn from COV1001, a multicentre, randomized, double-blind, placebo-controlled phase I-IIa trial of Ad26.COV2.S in healthy adults. Sequencing of the TCRbeta repertoire served to evaluate the specificity and breadth of SARS-CoV-2-reactive T cell receptors following Ad26.COV2.S vaccination. Blinding of investigators to trial group allocation was maintained during experiments and outcome assessment. Dosing of Ad26.COV2.S was intramuscular, at either 5x10^10 or 1x10^11 viral particles, delivered as one shot or as two shots spaced 56 days apart. The TCR-sequenced set comprised around 30 samples: approximately 19 Ad26.COV2.S vaccine recipients, 5 placebo recipients and 8 SARS-CoV-2 convalescent individuals. Trial participants were randomized into five groups of five, in which low-dose or high-dose Ad26.COV2.S was given once or twice, or placebo was given on both occasions.

Taken from the germline V gene (reference sequence), the CDR1 and CDR2 loops are LNHDA and SQIVND. Between the V and J ends, shortened by 5 bases and 3 bases respectively, the junction contains 17 bases. The CDR3 covers 15 residues, taking in both the cysteine and the valine. Only the CDR3 portion is preserved as DNA: 45 bases, with reading frame beginning at the first base. On this clone itself: It has no known antigen specificity. No base-level quality is on record; no much larger clone is a single base apart.

The treatment or condition label, as the study defines it: approximately 18 received Ad26.COV2.S at low or high dose, single or two shots; five or six received placebo; per-sample allocation not given. For vaccine and placebo recipients, the sequenced repertoires came from samples collected on day 63 after the first injection. Between 29 July and 7 August 2020, Cohort 1b enrolled fewer than 30 adults aged 18-55 years at one site in Boston, USA. Ad26.COV2.S was a replication-incompetent adenovirus type 26 vector expressing a prefusion-stabilized SARS-CoV-2 spike protein from the original Wuhan strain. The immunoSEQ Assay was used to sequence TCRbeta CDR3 regions. After extraction, genomic DNA underwent amplification by bias-controlled multiplex PCR, followed by high-throughput sequencing. As for how the authors treated the data: Collapsing and filtering of sequences were performed to quantify the absolute abundance of each unique TCRbeta CDR3 region. Usable DNA was measured by amplifying reference genes present in all nucleated cells, and TCRbeta template counts were normalized to that usable DNA to estimate T cell fraction. Repertoire TCRs were annotated as SARS-CoV-2-specific when V gene, CDR3 amino acid sequence and J gene were exactly matched to a known reactive TCR set. The reference SARS-CoV-2 TCR set was derived from MIRA and filtered for enrichment in COVID-19-positive ImmuneCODE repertoires, a step that removed public or cross-reactive TCRs. Using the MIRA antigens, annotated TCRs were further analysed by specific ORF or by position within an ORF. Depth was the summed frequency of annotated unique rearrangements, while breadth was defined as annotated unique rearrangements over total unique productive rearrangements. Two-sided Wilcoxon rank-sum tests were used to compare TCR breadth between groups. The table comes from immuneACCESS by way of TCRdb, which keeps in-frame sequences with V and J called. Part of the clones is missing from these tables; in studies checked, under half for an unresolved V gene and the rest for unknown reasons. V and J calls and clone size are as listed in that table; D and trimming were resolved from the DNA. The sample contains 450,000 to 550,000 clones, nearly 90% of them found a single time. Over 2.5% of the sample comes from the top ten.

Findings and caveats that apply to the study as a whole: Vaccine and placebo recipients had comparable non-spike TCR breadth, which fits with the vaccine containing only spike. Higher spike-specific TCR breadth was observed in Ad26.COV2.S recipients than in placebo recipients (P = 0.0014). The authors noted that the TCR breadth and depth analyses may have underestimated total T cell responses. Comparing responses between vaccine doses or regimens was not something the study was powered to do. Substantial breadth of spike-specific CD8+ and CD4+ T cell responses was reported after vaccination.

The specimen comprised peripheral blood, sampled in a trial of Ad26.COV2.S vaccine versus placebo. The chain is encoded by TRBV19 joined to TRBJ2-7, with TRBD1 as a weak D call on 6 bases. This sequence originates from a person between 18 and 65 years old who received the Ad26.COV2.S COVID-19 vaccine or a placebo. The CDR3 is CASSPSRTDIYEQYV. The bases read TGTGCCAGTAGTCCCTCGAGGACAGATATCTACGAGCAGTACGTC.